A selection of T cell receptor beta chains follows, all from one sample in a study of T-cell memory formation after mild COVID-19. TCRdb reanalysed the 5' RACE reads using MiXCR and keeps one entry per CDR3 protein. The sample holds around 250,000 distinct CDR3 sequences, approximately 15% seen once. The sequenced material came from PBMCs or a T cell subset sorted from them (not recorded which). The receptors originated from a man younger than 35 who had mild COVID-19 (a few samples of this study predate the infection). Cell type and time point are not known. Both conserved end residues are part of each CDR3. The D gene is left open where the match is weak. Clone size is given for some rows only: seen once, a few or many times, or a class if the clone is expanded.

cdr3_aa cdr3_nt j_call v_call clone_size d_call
CASGSSGQETQYF TGTGCTAGTGGCTCTAGCGGCCAAGAGACCCAGTACTTC TRBJ2-5 TRBV12-5 . TRBD2
CASSALPSTDTQYF TGTGCCAGCAGCGCCCTACCTAGCACAGATACGCAGTATTTT TRBJ2-3 TRBV9 few .
CSARLGHAYEQYF TGCAGTGCTAGGCTGGGCCATGCCTACGAGCAGTACTTC TRBJ2-7 TRBV20-1 many .
CASSLALPLYGYTF TGTGCCAGCAGCTTAGCACTGCCGCTATATGGCTACACCTTC TRBJ1-2 TRBV7-2 . .
CSVEIGMENTEAFF TGCAGCGTTGAGATAGGGATGGAGAACACTGAAGCTTTCTTT TRBJ1-1 TRBV29-1 many .
CASSDVGRLNYGYTF TGTGCCAGCAGCGATGTCGGTCGCTTAAACTATGGCTACACCTTC TRBJ1-2 TRBV7-2 . .
CASSRTYGYTF TGTGCCAGCAGCCGGACCTACGGCTACACCTTC TRBJ1-2 TRBV12-3/TRBV12-4 few .
CASSVVWDTRYNEQFF TGTGCCAGCAGCGTAGTTTGGGACACCCGTTACAATGAGCAGTTCTTC TRBJ2-1 TRBV9 . .
CASSMGWGYTGELFF TGTGCCAGCAGCATGGGATGGGGATACACCGGGGAGCTGTTTTTT TRBJ2-2 TRBV21-1 . .
CASSQAGTSGTGDEQFF TGTGCCAGCAGCCAAGCCGGGACTAGCGGGACGGGGGATGAGCAGTTCTTC TRBJ2-1 TRBV3-1 many TRBD2
CASTLLGTANNEQFF TGTGCCAGCACCCTCCTCGGGACAGCCAACAATGAGCAGTTCTTC TRBJ2-1 TRBV12-3/TRBV12-4 . TRBD1
CASSDPTGELFF TGTGCCAGCAGTGATCCTACCGGGGAGCTGTTTTTT TRBJ2-2 TRBV6-4 . .
CTARGPNEKLFF TGCACAGCAAGGGGCCCTAATGAAAAACTGTTTTTT TRBJ1-4 TRBV20-1 . .
CASSLEDSQETQYF TGCGCCAGCAGCTTGGAAGACTCTCAAGAGACCCAGTACTTC TRBJ2-5 TRBV5-1 . .
CSVEESPGNTEAFF TGCAGCGTTGAAGAATCTCCAGGGAACACTGAAGCTTTCTTT TRBJ1-1 TRBV29-1 few .
CASSVVGANPDTQYF TGTGCCAGCAGCGTAGTCGGTGCAAACCCAGATACGCAGTATTTT TRBJ2-3 TRBV9 few .
CALRFANTGELFF TGTGCCCTTCGATTCGCGAACACCGGGGAGCTGTTTTTT TRBJ2-2 TRBV19 . .
CAISEFTETQYF TGTGCCATCAGTGAATTTACGGAGACCCAGTACTTC TRBJ2-5 TRBV10-3 few .
CASSPRVGGETQYF TGTGCCAGCAGTCCGAGGGTGGGAGGCGAGACCCAGTACTTC TRBJ2-5 TRBV12-3/TRBV12-4 . .